Shown below are 21 T cell receptor beta chains from a single sample sequenced in a study of blood T cell repertoires in COVID-19. Here immunoSEQ multiplex PCR was the method, and the copy in TCRdb shows in-frame clones only, minus some. This sample yields roughly 220,000 clones, of which approximately 81% are seen a single time; over 2.5% belongs to the top ten. The sequenced material came from peripheral blood. These receptors originate from a man aged 45-60 years who had recovered from COVID-19.

This chain joins TRBV27 and TRBJ2-1; 10 nucleotides line up with TRBD2. The germline CDR1 and CDR2 sequences are MNHEY and SMNVEV (reference sequence). The CDR3 runs to 15 residues. J gave up 2 bases and V 6 bases, and 4 bases lay outside the gene matches. The CDR3 sequence: CASRTAGGTYNEQFF. CDR3 DNA sequence: TGTGCCAGCAGAACAGCGGGAGGGACCTACAATGAGCAGTTCTTC.

The V call is TRBV11-2, the J call TRBJ2-1, with 7 positions matching TRBD2. The germline V gene has CDR1 SGHAT and CDR2 FQNNGV. V was pared by 5 bases and J by 9 bases, with 13 bases of the junction left unmatched. This CDR3 is built from 15 residues. CDR3 DNA: TGTGCCAGCAGCCCTTATGGGCGGGAGAACGGTGAGCAGTTCTTC. This gives the protein CASSPYGRENGEQFF.

The rearrangement uses TRBV14 and TRBJ2-3, with 10 bases matching TRBD1. V dropped 3 bases and J dropped 1; count of bases not matched to a gene: 16. Germline values: CDR1 SGHDN, CDR2 FVKESK. The CDR3 has 20 residues. CDR3 sequence reads: CASSHRRGRQGAPGTDTQYF. DNA of the CDR3: TGTGCCAGCAGCCACCGGCGGGGGAGACAGGGGGCGCCGGGCACAGATACGCAGTATTTT. The whole variable domain, filled in from reference TRBV14 and TRBJ2-3, reads EAGVTQFPSHSVIEKGQTVTLRCDPISGHDNLYWYRRVMGKEIKFLLHFVKESKQDESGMPNNRFLAERTGGTYSTLKVQPAELEDSGVYFCASSHRRGRQGAPGTDTQYFGPGTRLTVL.

In the case of this clone: Other nucleotide sequences in the sample specify the same CDR3. J is TRBJ2-6 and V is TRBV27; 10 positions agree with TRBD1. Germline CDR1 MNHEY, CDR2 SMNVEV (reference sequence). V was clipped by 2 bases and J by 4 bases; unmatched bases: 5. The length of the CDR3 is 17 residues. The CDR3: CASSLRGQGWGANVLTF. The DNA of the CDR3 is TGTGCCAGCAGTTTAAGGGGACAGGGGTGGGGGGCCAACGTCCTGACTTTC.

The chain uses TRBV27 and TRBJ2-5, with 10 positions matching TRBD2. This CDR3 is built from 14 residues. Germline assignment: CDR1 MNHEY and CDR2 SMNVEV (reference sequence). Trimming at V came to 6 bases and at J to 5 bases, leaving 6 bases not matched to a gene. The CDR3 DNA is TGTGCCAGCAGCCTAGCGGGAGAGTGGGAGACCCAGTACTTC. It is translated as CASSLAGEWETQYF.

The chain links TRBV3-1 (or the pseudogene TRBV3-2) to TRBJ2-5, with 7 bases aligning to TRBD1. This CDR3 has 16 amino acids. The V segment lost 0 bases and the J segment 4 bases; nucleotides outside the gene matches: 8. CDR1 LGHDT and CDR2 YNNKEL come from the germline V gene (reference sequence). The CDR3 sequence: CASSQERRGPGETQYF. DNA for the CDR3: TGTGCCAGCAGCCAAGAGCGAAGGGGGCCGGGAGAGACCCAGTACTTC.

The chain recombines TRBV6-6 with TRBJ2-2; TRBD2 might be the D (7 bases). CDR1 MNHNY and CDR2 SVGAGI come from the germline V gene (reference sequence). This CDR3 is 16 amino acids long. Trimming removed 6 bases at V and 1 base at J, with 15 bases between. The CDR3 spells CASRRGGARNTGELFF. In nucleotides, the CDR3 is TGTGCCAGCAGAAGGGGGGGGGCGAGGAACACCGGGGAGCTGTTTTTT.

The chain couples TRBV5-1 to TRBJ2-3; 7 positions agree with TRBD2. Germline V lookup: CDR1 SGHRS, CDR2 YFSETQ. Trimming removed 4 bases from V and 1 base from J; junction bases left unmatched: 15. The CDR3 covers 18 residues. The CDR3 DNA is TGCGCCAGCAGCCTGGAACCCCCGCAAACTAGCGGCACAGATACGCAGTATTTT. Translating gives CASSLEPPQTSGTDTQYF.

This clone was seen a few times. The rearrangement links TRBV19 to TRBJ2-5; the match to TRBD1 covers 10 bases. The CDR3 has 12 residues. With V trimmed by 10 bases and J by 4 bases, 3 bases remained unmatched. The germline gives CDR1 LNHDA, CDR2 SQIVND (reference sequence). The CDR3 sequence is CATRTGGETQYF. DNA of the CDR3: TGTGCCACGAGGACAGGGGGAGAGACCCAGTACTTC.

V gene TRBV10-1 combines with J gene TRBJ2-1; D is unclear. Germline V lookup: CDR1 WNHNN, CDR2 SYGVQD (reference sequence). CDR3 length: 13 residues. V was shortened by 2 bases and J by 5 bases, with 7 bases between the two germline ends. The CDR3 loop is CASSEAVNNEQFF. The CDR3 bases are TGCGCCAGCAGTGAGGCAGTTAACAATGAGCAGTTCTTC.

This clone was detected once. The chain joins TRBV2 to TRBJ2-5; D is unclear. The germline V and J ends were trimmed by 7 bases and 2 bases, with 5 bases remaining between them. This CDR3 has 11 residues. Germline V CDR1 and CDR2: SNHLY, FYNNEI. The CDR3 DNA reads TGTGCCAGCAAATATCAAGAGACCCAGTACTTC. It is translated as CASKYQETQYF.

The chain uses TRBV3-1 (or the pseudogene TRBV3-2) and TRBJ1-3, with 9 positions matching TRBD1. The CDR3 has 14 residues. The germline V gene has CDR1 LGHDT and CDR2 YNNKEL (reference sequence). The ends lost 5 bases at V and 2 bases at J; junction bases unmatched: 1. CDR3 protein: CASSTGGTGNTIYF. The CDR3 coding sequence is TGTGCCAGCAGCACAGGGGGCACTGGAAACACCATATATTTT.

This chain links TRBV28 with TRBJ1-2; TRBD1 matches at 10 bases. This CDR3 comprises 13 residues. Trimming cost V 8 bases and J 1 base; bases outside gene matches: 1. Germline CDR1 and CDR2: MDHEN and SYDVKM. The CDR3 region has the DNA TGTGCCAGCTGGGACAGGGGTAACTATGGCTACACCTTC. Protein: CASWDRGNYGYTF.

This chain links TRBV7-5 with TRBJ2-7; the table calls TRBD1, which could not be checked here. TRBV7-5 is a pseudogene locus. This CDR3 comprises 13 residues. The CDR3 DNA sequence: TGTGCCAGAAGGTGTGACAGGGACTACGAGCAGTACTTC. It yields the protein CARRCDRDYEQYF.

This clone was detected only a few times. This chain uses TRBV6-5 with TRBJ1-5; 8 bases agree with TRBD1. Per germline, CDR1 MNHEY and CDR2 SVGAGI. The trim removed 6 bases at V and 3 bases at J, leaving 7 bases unmatched. The CDR3 runs 15 residues. Here the CDR3 reads CASSLRQGFNQPQHF. CDR3 bases: TGTGCCAGCAGCCTCCGACAGGGGTTCAATCAGCCCCAGCATTTT.

The J gene is TRBJ1-5, the V gene TRBV7-2; D gene uncertain. The CDR3 length is 14 residues. The ends were cut back, 5 bases at V and 6 bases at J, with 14 bases in the middle. CDR1 and CDR2 (germline): SGHTA, FQGNSA. CDR3 nucleotides: TGTGCCAGCAGCCGCGGCACTGCCAGTCAGCCCCAGCATTTT. Translating it yields CASSRGTASQPQHF.

V usage is TRBV9 and J usage is TRBJ2-1; 7 bases match TRBD1. The CDR3 length is 17 residues. V shed 0 bases, J shed 2 bases, and the junction held 8 bases outside the gene matches. The V gene's germline CDR1 is SGDLS and CDR2 YYNGEE. The chain's CDR3 is CASSVEETGSPYNEQFF. The CDR3 DNA is TGTGCCAGCAGCGTAGAGGAGACAGGGAGTCCCTACAATGAGCAGTTCTTC.

J is TRBJ1-1 and V is TRBV3-1 (or the pseudogene TRBV3-2); the D is unclear. CDR1 is LGHDT and CDR2 is YNNKEL in the germline V gene (reference sequence). Trimming shortened V by 6 bases and J by 7 bases, and 9 bases separated the two germline ends. The CDR3 has 11 amino acids. The DNA of the CDR3 is TGTGCCAGCAGAAATCTCGGTGAAGCTTTCTTT. Translating it yields CASRNLGEAFF.

The rearrangement joins TRBV4-2 to TRBJ2-7; 9 nucleotides align to TRBD1. Germline CDR1 LGHNA, CDR2 YNFKEQ. Trimming took 2 bases from V and 1 from J; bases not matched to a gene: 3. This CDR3 has 15 residues. CDR3 DNA: TGTGCCAGCAGCCAACCGGGACAGGGATCCTACGAGCAGTACTTC. Protein: CASSQPGQGSYEQYF.

This chain connects TRBV11-2 to TRBJ2-1; 10 positions match TRBD2. Germline trimming cut 6 bases from V and 0 bases from J; bases unmatched to any gene: 8. Germline V gene data show CDR1 as SGHAT and CDR2 as FQNNGV. This CDR3 is built from 17 residues. The CDR3 region has the DNA TGTGCCAGCAGGGCAGCGGGAGGGCCCAGCTCCTACAATGAGCAGTTCTTC. Protein sequence: CASRAAGGPSSYNEQFF.

The genes are TRBV21-1 and TRBJ2-4; TRBD1 was called by the table and not checked on the DNA. TRBV21-1 is recorded as a pseudogene. This CDR3 comprises 16 residues. CDR3 protein: CASSKGLFLAKNIQYF. CDR3 DNA: TGTGCCAGCAGCAAGGGGCTATTCCTAGCCAAAAACATTCAGTACTTC.